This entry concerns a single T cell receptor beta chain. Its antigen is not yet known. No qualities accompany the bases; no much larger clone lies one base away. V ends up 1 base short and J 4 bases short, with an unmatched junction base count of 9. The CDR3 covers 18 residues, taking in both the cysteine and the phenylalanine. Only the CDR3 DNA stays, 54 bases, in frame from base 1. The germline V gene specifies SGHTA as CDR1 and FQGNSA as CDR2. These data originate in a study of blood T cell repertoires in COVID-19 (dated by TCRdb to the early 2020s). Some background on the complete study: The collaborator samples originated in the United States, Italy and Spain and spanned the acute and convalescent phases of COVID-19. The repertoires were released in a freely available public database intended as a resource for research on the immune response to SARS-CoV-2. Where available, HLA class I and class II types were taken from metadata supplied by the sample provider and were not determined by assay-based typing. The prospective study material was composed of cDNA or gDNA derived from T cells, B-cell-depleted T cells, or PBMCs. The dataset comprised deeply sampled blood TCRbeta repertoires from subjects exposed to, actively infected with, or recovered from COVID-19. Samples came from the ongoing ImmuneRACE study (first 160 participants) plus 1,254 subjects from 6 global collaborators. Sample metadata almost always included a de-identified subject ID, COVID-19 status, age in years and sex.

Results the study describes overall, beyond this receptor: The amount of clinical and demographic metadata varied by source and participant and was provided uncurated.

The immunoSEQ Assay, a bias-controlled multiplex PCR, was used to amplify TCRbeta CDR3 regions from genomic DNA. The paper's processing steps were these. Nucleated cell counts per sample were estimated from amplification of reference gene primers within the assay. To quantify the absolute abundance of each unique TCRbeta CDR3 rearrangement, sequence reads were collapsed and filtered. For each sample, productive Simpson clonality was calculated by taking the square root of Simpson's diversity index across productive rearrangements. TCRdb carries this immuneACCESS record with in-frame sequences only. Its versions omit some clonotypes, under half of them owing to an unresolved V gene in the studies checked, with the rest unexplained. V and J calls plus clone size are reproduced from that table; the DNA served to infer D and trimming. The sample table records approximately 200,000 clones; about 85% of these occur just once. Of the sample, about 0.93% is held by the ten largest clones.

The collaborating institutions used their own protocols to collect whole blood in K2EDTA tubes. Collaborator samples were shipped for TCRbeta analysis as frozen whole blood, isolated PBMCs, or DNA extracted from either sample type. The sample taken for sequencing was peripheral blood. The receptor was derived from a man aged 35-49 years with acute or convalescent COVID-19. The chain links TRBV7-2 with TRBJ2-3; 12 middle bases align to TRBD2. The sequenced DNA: TGTGCCAGCAGCTTAGAGCCTAGCGGGGGGGCCGGGGCAGATACGCAGTATTTT. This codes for CASSLEPSGGAGADTQYF. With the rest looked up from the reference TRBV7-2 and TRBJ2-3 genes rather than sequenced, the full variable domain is GAGVSQSPSNKVTEKGKDVELRCDPISGHTALYWYRQSLGQGLEFLIYFQGNSAPDKSGLPSDRFSAERTGGSVSTLTIQRTQQEDSAVYLCASSLEPSGGAGADTQYFGPGTRLTVL.